This TCR beta chain came from a study of Graves' ophthalmopathy and Graves' hyperthyroidism. Study background: The authors collected peripheral blood at initial diagnosis, before any treatment. Notes on the study in general: As the model predicted ophthalmopathy progression, it achieved a sensitivity of 70% to 71% and a specificity of approximately 72%. The blood repertoire also included most expanded thyroid clonotypes above 0.001 frequency.

Per the germline V gene, CDR1 is ENHRY and CDR2 is SYGVKD. The junction had 1 base not matched to a gene; V was cut back by 2 bases and J by 5 bases. There are 14 residues in the CDR3. Stable hyperthyroid donors showed no ophthalmopathy during 18 months follow-up. The table lists this clonotype with many counts. The antigen is unknown. The sequenced template was RNA, covering the TCR beta CDR3 region. HTBI-primed first-round RT-PCR preceded second-round multiplex PCR. One entry per CDR3 protein results from TCRdb running MiXCR on the multiplex PCR reads. The data show hundreds of thousands of distinct CDR3 sequences, 22% seen once.

The V call is TRBV10-3, the J call TRBJ2-2, with 8 bases fitting TRBD1. This clonotype was sampled from a woman younger than 30 with stable Graves' hyperthyroidism. Some clones in this sample may be carry-over from other donors' samples. The sequenced sample was peripheral blood. CDR3 amino acids: CAISETGGTGELFF. Here the CDR3 DNA reads TGTGCCATCAGTGAGACAGGGGGAACCGGGGAGCTGTTTTTT.